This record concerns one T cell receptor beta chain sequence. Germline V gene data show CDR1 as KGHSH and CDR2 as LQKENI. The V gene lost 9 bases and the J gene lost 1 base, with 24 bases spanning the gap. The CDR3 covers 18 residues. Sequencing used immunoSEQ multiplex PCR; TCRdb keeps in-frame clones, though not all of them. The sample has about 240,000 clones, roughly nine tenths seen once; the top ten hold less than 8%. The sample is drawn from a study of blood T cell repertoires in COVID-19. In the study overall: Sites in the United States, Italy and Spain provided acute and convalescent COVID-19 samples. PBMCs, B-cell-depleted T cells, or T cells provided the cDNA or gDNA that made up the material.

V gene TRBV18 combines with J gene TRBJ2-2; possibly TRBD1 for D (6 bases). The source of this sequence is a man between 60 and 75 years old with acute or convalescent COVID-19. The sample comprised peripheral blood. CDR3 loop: CASSPSRVGTLNTGELFF. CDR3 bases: TGTGCCAGTTCCCCCTCGAGGGTAGGGACACTGAACACCGGGGAGCTGTTTTTT.